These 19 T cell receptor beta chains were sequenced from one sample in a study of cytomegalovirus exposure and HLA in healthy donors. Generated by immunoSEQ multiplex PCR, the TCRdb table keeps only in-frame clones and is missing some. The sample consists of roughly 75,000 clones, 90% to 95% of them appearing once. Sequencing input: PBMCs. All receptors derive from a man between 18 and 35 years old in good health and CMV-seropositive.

The CDR3 DNA follows: TGCAGCGTTGATGGAGGGACAGGGTTCTATGGCTACACCTTC. Protein sequence: CSVDGGTGFYGYTF. This chain joins TRBV29-1 and TRBJ1-2; 9 bases agree with TRBD1. The CDR3 has 14 residues. CDR1 SQVTM and CDR2 ANQGSEA come from the germline V gene. V gave up 3 bases and J gave up 4 bases; unmatched junction bases: 6. Complete variable domain (other parts from reference TRBV29-1 and TRBJ1-2): SAVISQKPSRDICQRGTSLTIQCQVDSQVTMMFWYRQQPGQSLTLIATANQGSEATYESGFVIDKFPISRPNLTFSTLTVSNMSPEDSSIYLCSVDGGTGFYGYTFGSGTRLTVV.

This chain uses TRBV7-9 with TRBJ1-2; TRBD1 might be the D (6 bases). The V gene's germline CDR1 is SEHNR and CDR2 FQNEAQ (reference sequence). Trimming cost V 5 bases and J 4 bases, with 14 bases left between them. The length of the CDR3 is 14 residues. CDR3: CASSIPGQSYGYTF. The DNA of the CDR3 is TGTGCCAGCAGCATTCCCGGACAGTCCTATGGCTACACCTTC.

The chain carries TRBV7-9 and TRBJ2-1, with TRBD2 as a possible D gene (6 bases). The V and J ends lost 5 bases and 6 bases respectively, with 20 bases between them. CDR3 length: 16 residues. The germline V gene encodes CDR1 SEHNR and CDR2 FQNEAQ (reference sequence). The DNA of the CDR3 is TGTGCCAGCAGCCCAAGCCCGGGGGAAGGTGTCAATGAGCAGTTCTTC. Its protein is CASSPSPGEGVNEQFF.

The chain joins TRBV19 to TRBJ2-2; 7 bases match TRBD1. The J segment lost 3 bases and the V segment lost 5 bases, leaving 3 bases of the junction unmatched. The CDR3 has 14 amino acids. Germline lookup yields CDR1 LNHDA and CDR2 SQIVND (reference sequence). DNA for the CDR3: TGTGCCAGTAGTGTAACAGGGGACACCGGGGAGCTGTTTTTT. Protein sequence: CASSVTGDTGELFF.

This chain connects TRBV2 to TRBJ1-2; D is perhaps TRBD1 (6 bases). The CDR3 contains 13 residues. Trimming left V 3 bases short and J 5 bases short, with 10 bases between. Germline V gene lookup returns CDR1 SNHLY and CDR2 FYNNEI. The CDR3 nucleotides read TGTGCCAGCAGTGACAGGGGAGGGTATGGCTACACCTTC. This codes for CASSDRGGYGYTF.

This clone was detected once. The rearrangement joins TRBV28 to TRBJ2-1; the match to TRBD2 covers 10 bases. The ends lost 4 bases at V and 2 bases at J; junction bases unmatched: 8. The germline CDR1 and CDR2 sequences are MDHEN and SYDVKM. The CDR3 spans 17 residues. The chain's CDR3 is CASSSYWGTSAYNEQFF. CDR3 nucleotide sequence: TGTGCCAGCAGTTCCTACTGGGGGACTAGCGCCTACAATGAGCAGTTCTTC.

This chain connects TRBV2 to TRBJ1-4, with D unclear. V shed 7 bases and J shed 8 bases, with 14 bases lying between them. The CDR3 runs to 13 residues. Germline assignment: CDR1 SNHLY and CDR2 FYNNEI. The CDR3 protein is CASNVIRWEKLFF. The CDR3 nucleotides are TGTGCCAGCAACGTGATCCGGTGGGAAAAACTGTTTTTT. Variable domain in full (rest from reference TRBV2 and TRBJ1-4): EPEVTQTPSHQVTQMGQEVILRCVPISNHLYFYWYRQILGQKVEFLVSFYNNEISEKSEIFDDQFSVERPDGSNFTLKIRSTKLEDSAMYFCASNVIRWEKLFFGSGTQLSVL.

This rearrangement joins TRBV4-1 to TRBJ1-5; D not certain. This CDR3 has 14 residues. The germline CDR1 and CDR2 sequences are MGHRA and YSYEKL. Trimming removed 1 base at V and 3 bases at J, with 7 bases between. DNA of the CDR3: TGCGCCAGCAGCCAAGCGGTTCCCAATCAGCCCCAGCATTTT. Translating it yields CASSQAVPNQPQHF.

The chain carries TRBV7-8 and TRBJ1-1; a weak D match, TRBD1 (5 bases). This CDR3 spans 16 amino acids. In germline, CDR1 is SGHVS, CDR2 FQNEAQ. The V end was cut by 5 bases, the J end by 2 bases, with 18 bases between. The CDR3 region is CASSPRGAGLNTEAFF. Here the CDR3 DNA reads TGTGCCAGCAGCCCACGGGGAGCGGGGCTTAACACTGAAGCTTTCTTT.

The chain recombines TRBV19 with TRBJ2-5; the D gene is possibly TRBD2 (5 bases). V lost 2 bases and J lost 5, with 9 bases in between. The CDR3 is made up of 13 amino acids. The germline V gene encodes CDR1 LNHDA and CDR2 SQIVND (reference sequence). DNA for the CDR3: TGTGCCAGTAGTATAAGTAGAGGGGAGACCCAGTACTTC. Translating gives CASSISRGETQYF.

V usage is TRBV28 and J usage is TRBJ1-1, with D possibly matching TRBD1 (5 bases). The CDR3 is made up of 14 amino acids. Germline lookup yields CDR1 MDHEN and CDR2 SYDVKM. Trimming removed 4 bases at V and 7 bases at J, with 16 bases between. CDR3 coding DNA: TGTGCCAGCAGTTCCGCGGGGGGGAGACTTGAAGCTTTCTTT. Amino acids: CASSSAGGRLEAFF. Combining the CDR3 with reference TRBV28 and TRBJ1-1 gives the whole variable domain DVKVTQSSRYLVKRTGEKVFLECVQDMDHENMFWYRQDPGLGLRLIYFSYDVKMKEKGDIPEGYSVSREKKERFSLILESASTNQTSMYLCASSSAGGRLEAFFGQGTRLTVV.

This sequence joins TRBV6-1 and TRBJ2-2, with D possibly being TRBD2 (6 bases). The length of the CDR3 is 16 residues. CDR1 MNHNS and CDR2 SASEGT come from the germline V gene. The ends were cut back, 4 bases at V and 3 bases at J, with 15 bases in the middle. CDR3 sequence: CASSAWTIIYTGELFF. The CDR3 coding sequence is TGTGCCAGCAGTGCCTGGACTATCATATACACCGGGGAGCTGTTTTTT.

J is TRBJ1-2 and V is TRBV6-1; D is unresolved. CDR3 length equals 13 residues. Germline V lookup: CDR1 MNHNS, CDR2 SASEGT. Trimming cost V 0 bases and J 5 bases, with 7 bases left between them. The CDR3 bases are TGTGCCAGCAGTGAAGCGCGTAGTTATGGCTACACCTTC. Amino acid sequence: CASSEARSYGYTF.

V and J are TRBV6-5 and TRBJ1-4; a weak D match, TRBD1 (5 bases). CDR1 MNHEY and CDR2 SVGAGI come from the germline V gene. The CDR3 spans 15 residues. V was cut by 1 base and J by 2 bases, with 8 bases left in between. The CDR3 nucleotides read TGTGCCAGCAGTTACTGGGCAGGGACTAATGAAAAACTGTTTTTT. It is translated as CASSYWAGTNEKLFF.

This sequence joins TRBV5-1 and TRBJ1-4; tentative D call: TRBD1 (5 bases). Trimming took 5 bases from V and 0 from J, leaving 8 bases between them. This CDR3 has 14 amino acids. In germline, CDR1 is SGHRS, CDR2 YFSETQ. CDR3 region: CASSPTATNEKLFF. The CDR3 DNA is TGCGCCAGCAGTCCGACAGCAACTAATGAAAAACTGTTTTTT.

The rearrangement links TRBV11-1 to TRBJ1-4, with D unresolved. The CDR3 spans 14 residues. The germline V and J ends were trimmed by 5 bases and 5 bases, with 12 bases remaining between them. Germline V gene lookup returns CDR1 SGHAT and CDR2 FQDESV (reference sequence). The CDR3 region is CASSAMRANEKLFF. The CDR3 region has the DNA TGTGCCAGCAGCGCGATGAGAGCGAATGAAAAACTGTTTTTT.

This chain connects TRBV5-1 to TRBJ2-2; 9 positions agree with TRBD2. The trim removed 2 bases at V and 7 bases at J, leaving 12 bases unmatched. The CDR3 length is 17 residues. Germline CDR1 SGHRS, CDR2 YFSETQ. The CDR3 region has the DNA TGCGCCAGCAGCTTCGCAAGCGGGGGGAGTTCTGGCGGGGAGCTGTTTTTT. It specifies CASSFASGGSSGGELFF.

The CDR3 sequence is CASSPYFVGGGWQFF. The CDR3, as DNA: TGCGCCAGCAGTCCGTATTTTGTCGGGGGAGGTTGGCAGTTCTTC. This rearrangement joins TRBV23-1 to TRBJ2-1, with D maybe TRBD2 (6 bases). TRBV23-1 is known as an ORF, though its function is uncertain. V was shortened by 4 bases and J by 12 bases, with 22 bases between the two germline ends. This CDR3 region has 15 residues.

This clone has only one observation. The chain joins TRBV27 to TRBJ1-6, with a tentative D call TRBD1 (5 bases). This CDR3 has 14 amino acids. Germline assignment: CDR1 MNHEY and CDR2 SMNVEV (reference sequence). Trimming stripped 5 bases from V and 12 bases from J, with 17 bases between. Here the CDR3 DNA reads TGTGCCAGCAGTGGCGGGGGGTTCGCGGGACCCCTCCACTTT. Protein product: CASSGGGFAGPLHF.